This paragraph reports one TCR beta chain. The target of this receptor is not known. No much larger clone exists at a distance of one base, and base qualities are not known. Library preparation was by 5' RACE. TCRdb records NextSeq 500 as the sequencer. Unique molecular identifiers were attached to individual cDNA molecules in the TCR library protocol so that sequencing error and PCR bias could be corrected. TCR alpha and beta chains were both sequenced, and the abundances of alpha and beta sequences in each sample were closely correlated with each other. For the original study's pipeline: V gene, J gene and CDR3 annotation of TCR sequences was performed with Decombinator V4. TCRs were defined as expanded if a significant change between any two time points was detected under a Poisson model with p below 0.0001. TCR abundances were normalised to the total number of TCRs sequenced per sample and expressed as counts per million. MAIT TCRs were defined by TRAV1-2 paired with TRAJ12, TRAJ20 or TRAJ33, and iNKT TCRs by TRAV10 paired with TRAJ18. VDJdb, accessed 1 November 2021, was searched for CMV, EBV and SARS-CoV-2 annotated TCRs, with TCRs annotated for multiple antigens excluded. TCRdb trimmed public reads at Q25 via fastp, called clones via MiXCR and kept in-frame beta chains. CDR3 protein sequences are deduplicated, and each keeps its most common genes and DNA. TCRdb's processing, not the authors', yielded these V and J calls. For this sample the table gives some 96,000 distinct CDR3 sequences, of which approximately 10% were detected only once. Roughly 4.5% of the sample goes to the ten largest clones.

The germline V gene encodes CDR1 SGHVS and CDR2 FQNEAQ. Trimming at the junction amounts to 1 base on V and 5 bases on J, and the germline ends lie 9 bases apart. From cysteine to phenylalanine, the CDR3 is 13 amino acids long. Of all the DNA, just the CDR3 is kept, 39 bases in frame from base 1. The study was a case-control design nested within a healthcare worker cohort in London, UK, with weekly nasopharyngeal swab PCR tests and blood sampling. Healthcare workers were recruited between 23 and 31 March 2020, during the week of the UK lockdown, and were followed weekly for up to roughly 15 weeks. This entry comes from a study of early T cells in non-severe SARS-CoV-2 infection (dated by TCRdb to about 2021). Broadly, across the study: Because TCR sequencing was done on bulk RNA from unsorted whole blood, the alpha and beta chains could not be paired.

What the study reported, not specific to this receptor: Matching against VDJdb was skewed toward anti-spike CD8 responses, likely underestimated virus-specific expansions, and missed private and CD4 specificities.

The clonotype comes from an adult who was a healthcare worker with PCR-confirmed SARS-CoV-2 infection or an uninfected control (not recorded which). Material: whole blood, obtained at baseline. The chain is encoded by TRBV7-8 joined to TRBJ2-7; no D gene can be assigned with confidence. The nucleotide sequence is TGTGCCAGCAGCTTAGGCCCTCCCCACGAGCAGTACTTC. The resulting protein is CASSLGPPHEQYF.